This T cell receptor (beta chain) was sequenced in a study of vaccination effects on CD4 cells after COVID-19. Profiling relied on immunoSEQ multiplex PCR, and the TCRdb table lists in-frame clones only, not all of them. The repertoire includes 41,000 or so clones, 77% of them detected once, and about 3% sits in the top ten. Overall study results and limits: Clones induced by infection and by vaccine showed marked clonal contraction late after vaccination.

Trimming left V 4 bases short and J 0 bases short, with 6 bases between. This CDR3 is 13 amino acids long. Germline loops: CDR1 SGHTA, CDR2 FQGNSA. Worth noting for this clone: The antigen remains unidentified.

After expansion with viral peptide pools in the ViraFEST assay, antigen-specific CD4+ T cells were sequenced. Culture proceeded for approximately 10 days, and CD4+ T cells were then isolated. Neither prior SARS-CoV-2 infection nor positive nucleocapsid antibodies were present in the vaccine recipients. PBMC cultures contained about 2 million cells per well, approximately 10 IU/ml IL-2 and around 9.3 ug/ml peptides. Cells had half their medium changed to IL-2 medium on days 3 and 7. The receptor was isolated from a human donor who received a COVID-19 vaccine. This chain uses TRBV7-2 with TRBJ1-1; D not resolved. The starting material was CD4+ T cells from PBMCs cultured with HCoV-NL63 spike peptides, obtained before COVID-19 vaccination. The CDR3: CASSSDMNTEAFF. The DNA for the CDR3 is TGTGCCAGCAGCTCCGATATGAACACTGAAGCTTTCTTT.